These 19 T cell receptor beta chains were sequenced from one sample in a study of breast tumors, draining lymph nodes, adjacent tissues. TCRdb re-called the multiplex PCR reads with MiXCR, one entry per CDR3 protein. This repertoire shows 50,000 to 65,000 distinct CDR3 sequences, roughly two fifths found once; its top ten account for roughly a tenth. The source material was breast tumor tissue. Source of these receptors: a female donor with breast cancer. Some clones in this sample may be carry-over from other donors' samples.

Of note for this clonotype: This may stem from a read error, because a much larger clone lies one nucleotide away. The conserved closing phenylalanine or tryptophan is absent in this CDR3, likely reflecting a read error. V is TRBV18 and J is TRBJ1-2; D is possibly TRBD1 (5 bases). Germline CDR1 is KGHSH and CDR2 is LQKENI. The CDR3 is 17 amino acids. Trimming pared 0 bases from V and 8 bases from J, leaving 22 bases between. CDR3 loop: CASSPPRAVLTIGGYTL. The CDR3 DNA reads as TGTGCCAGCTCACCACCCAGGGCCGTCCTAACTATAGGGGGCTACACCCTC.

This clonotype was seen a few times. V is TRBV11-2 and J is TRBJ2-5, with 8 bases lining up with TRBD2. This CDR3 is built from 16 residues. The germline CDR1 and CDR2 sequences are SGHAT and FQNNGV. V was pared by 7 bases and J by 5 bases, with 15 bases of the junction left unmatched. CDR3 sequence (DNA): TGTGCCAGCACCCTAAACCCGGGACTAGGGGTCGAGACCCAGTACTTC. Its translation: CASTLNPGLGVETQYF.

This clonotype was found a few times. V usage is TRBV5-1 and J usage is TRBJ2-7; D not resolved. Germline lookup yields CDR1 SGHRS and CDR2 YFSETQ. With 6 bases removed from V and 0 bases from J, the gap between germline ends came to 13 bases. This CDR3 is built from 14 residues. CDR3 DNA: TGCGCCAGCAAAAGTCAGGCTAGCTCCTACGAGCAGTACTTC. Translating gives CASKSQASSYEQYF.

This clonotype was seen repeatedly, ten times or more. The chain couples TRBV7-2 to TRBJ2-5, with 11 bases identical to TRBD2. The CDR3 length is 16 residues. V lost 4 bases, J lost 3 bases, and 7 bases stayed unmatched. CDR1 and CDR2 from the germline V gene are SGHTA and FQGNSA. The CDR3: CASSSRRGLAEETQYF. The CDR3 DNA sequence: TGTGCCAGCAGCTCCCGTCGGGGACTAGCGGAAGAGACCCAGTACTTC.

The chain is built from TRBV6-5 and TRBJ2-7; 8 positions match TRBD2. Trimming took 5 bases from V and 5 from J; bases not matched to a gene: 8. The CDR3 extends over 14 amino acids. CDR1 and CDR2 from the germline V gene are MNHEY and SVGAGI. CDR3 DNA sequence: TGTGCCAGCAGTCACCGCGGGAGGTCTAACGAGCAGTACTTC. Translation gives CASSHRGRSNEQYF.

This clonotype was seen repeatedly, ten times or more. This may be a read error: a much more frequent sequence differs by one nucleotide. This chain connects TRBV20-1 to TRBJ2-7; 12 nucleotides agree with TRBD2. The germline V gene has CDR1 DFQATT and CDR2 SNEGSKA (reference sequence). Losses at the gene ends were 3 bases for V and 6 bases for J; bases not matched to a gene: 6. The CDR3 covers 14 residues. The CDR3 sequence is CSARPLAGGSEQYF. The CDR3 nucleotides are TGCAGTGCTAGGCCACTAGCGGGAGGCTCCGAGCAGTACTTC.

The V and J genes are TRBV5-1 and TRBJ2-2, with 15 bases that match TRBD2. Germline V gene data show CDR1 as SGHRS and CDR2 as YFSETQ. The CDR3 extends over 17 amino acids. V gave up 3 bases and J gave up 4 bases; unmatched junction bases: 4. Here the CDR3 DNA reads TGCGCCAGCAGCTCGGGGACTAGCGGGGGGAGCACCGGGGAGCTGTTTTTT. Translating it yields CASSSGTSGGSTGELFF.

This chain joins TRBV7-7 and TRBJ1-3; D gene unclear. The germline CDR1 and CDR2 sequences are SSHAT and FNYEAQ (reference sequence). The CDR3 totals 11 residues. This chain's CDR3 is CTLSSGNTIYF. The CDR3 nucleotides read TGTACCCTAAGCTCTGGAAACACCATATATTTT.

This clonotype was counted between two and nine times. The V call is TRBV2, the J call TRBJ1-2; tentative D call: TRBD1 (6 bases). CDR3 size: 13 residues. The V end was cut by 7 bases, the J end by 7 bases, with 16 bases between. In germline, CDR1 is SNHLY, CDR2 FYNNEI. Here the CDR3 reads CASTPRQESGYTF. The CDR3 coding sequence is TGTGCCAGCACCCCTAGACAGGAGAGTGGCTACACCTTC.

This rearrangement joins TRBV20-1 to TRBJ1-5; 9 nucleotides align to TRBD1. This CDR3 spans 14 amino acids. V lost 4 bases to trimming and J lost 2 bases; unmatched junction nucleotides: 3. Germline V gene sequence: CDR1 DFQATT, CDR2 SNEGSKA (reference sequence). CDR3: CSAITGGRNQPQHF. DNA of the CDR3: TGCAGTGCTATAACAGGGGGCCGCAATCAGCCCCAGCATTTT.

Ten or more counts support this clonotype. The CDR3 spells CASSFGSNSYNEQFF. For the CDR3, the DNA is TGTGCCAGCAGCTTTGGGAGCAACTCCTACAATGAGCAGTTCTTC. The V call is TRBV7-8, the J call TRBJ2-1; weak D call: TRBD2 (5 bases). CDR3 length equals 15 residues. V was trimmed by 3 bases and J by 0 bases, leaving 9 bases between them. Germline-derived CDR1 and CDR2 are SGHVS and FQNEAQ.

The sample holds many counts of this clonotype. A much larger clone sits a single nucleotide away, making a read error possible. The chain links TRBV27 to TRBJ1-6; D gene unclear. The V gene's germline CDR1 is MNHEY and CDR2 SMNVEV (reference sequence). V shed 3 bases and J shed 6 bases, with 15 bases lying between them. CDR3 length equals 16 residues. The CDR3 bases are TGTGCCAGCAGTTTGCGACCGGGTGGCTGTAATTCACCCCTCCACTTT. It codes for CASSLRPGGCNSPLHF.

There are many counts of this clonotype. The chain links TRBV18 to TRBJ2-7, with TRBD2 as a possible D gene (5 bases). The CDR3 is made up of 13 amino acids. Germline CDR1 and CDR2: KGHSH and LQKENI. V was clipped by 3 bases and J by 5 bases, with 11 bases between them. The CDR3 protein is CASSPSSGDEQYF. Written as DNA, the CDR3 is TGTGCCAGCTCACCTTCGTCCGGGGACGAGCAGTACTTC.

This clonotype was found many times. This sequence joins TRBV3-2 and TRBJ2-7; TRBD2 is the table's D call and was not checked against the DNA. TRBV3-2 is deemed a pseudogene. This CDR3 is built from 10 residues. CDR3 sequence reads: CASSRDSAYF. The CDR3 nucleotides read TGTGCCAGCAGCCGGGACTCCGCGTACTTC.

In its sample, this clonotype was seen many times. The chain joins TRBV7-2 to TRBJ2-2; 10 nucleotides line up with TRBD2. CDR3 length: 18 amino acids. Trimming at V came to 1 base and at J to 4 bases, leaving 9 bases not matched to a gene. Germline lookup yields CDR1 SGHTA and CDR2 FQGNSA. In DNA, the CDR3 is TGTGCCAGCAGCTTAGTAGCGGGAGGCGGGGGTGGCACCGGGGAGCTGTTTTTT. Encoded protein: CASSLVAGGGGGTGELFF.

This clonotype was observed many times. This rearrangement joins TRBV30 to TRBJ1-6; a weak D match, TRBD1 (6 bases). The CDR3 extends over 13 amino acids. CDR1 GTSNPN and CDR2 SVGIG come from the germline V gene (reference sequence). Trimming stripped 6 bases from V and 4 bases from J, with 10 bases between. The CDR3 nucleotides read TGTGCCTGCGCAGGGGAGTATAATTCACCCCTCCACTTT. Translated: CACAGEYNSPLHF. Filled out from reference TRBV30 and TRBJ1-6, the complete variable domain reads SQTIHQWPATLVQPVGSPLSLECTVEGTSNPNLYWYRQAAGRGLQLLFYSVGIGQISSEVPQNLSASRPQDRQFILSSKKLLLSDSGFYLCACAGEYNSPLHFGNGTRLTVT.

This rearrangement joins TRBV19 to TRBJ1-1, with D uncertain. Germline values: CDR1 LNHDA, CDR2 SQIVND (reference sequence). The CDR3 is made up of 11 amino acids. V gave up 9 bases and J gave up 0 bases, with 5 bases separating them. The CDR3 nucleotides read TGTGCCAGCCGATTGAACACTGAAGCTTTCTTT. Amino acids: CASRLNTEAFF.

V and J are TRBV5-1 and TRBJ2-5, with TRBD1 as a possible D gene (7 bases). The CDR3 contains 16 residues. Germline V CDR1 and CDR2: SGHRS, YFSETQ. The germline V and J ends were trimmed by 5 bases and 1 base, with 18 bases remaining between them. The CDR3, as DNA: TGCGCCAGCAGAGGGGGCTGGTCCGGGGGCCAAGAGACCCAGTACTTC. This gives the protein CASRGGWSGGQETQYF.

Many counts were recorded for this clonotype. This sequence joins TRBV12-3 or TRBV12-4 and TRBJ2-1; D is unclear. The V gene lost 1 base and the J gene lost 6 bases, with 7 bases spanning the gap. The CDR3 runs to 13 residues. CDR3 sequence (DNA): TGTGCCAGCAGTTTAGGTCTTTTCAATGAGCAGTTCTTC. Translation: CASSLGLFNEQFF.